One T cell receptor beta chain is described in this entry. There is no known antigen for this receptor. No base qualities exist here, and no much larger clone lies one base off it. The identical CDR3 is also encoded by other nucleotide sequences in the sample. This sample is drawn from a study of cytomegalovirus exposure and HLA in healthy donors (dated by TCRdb to the late 2010s). Notes on the research overall: In an earlier analysis of approximately 500 of the donors, 250 to 350 Gb of sequence data and 117 million unique TCR beta sequences from about 179 million T cells were reported. The aim of the study was to test whether cataloging public T cell receptors could identify signatures of past pathogen exposure. A later analysis re-analyzed previously published TCR beta repertoires from approximately 700 donors and added high-resolution HLA genotyping to study TCR occurrence patterns. A later genetic analysis used genome-wide SNP genotypes for about three fifths of the roughly 700 donors, treating that subset as a discovery cohort. Among about 390 genotyped donors of the cohort, an average of approximately 240,000 unique TCR beta nucleotide sequences were sequenced per donor, around 18% of them non-productive. Of the 300 to 450 genotyped donors, approximately 83% fell in the genetic ancestry cluster associated with self-reported Caucasian donors. About 280 gigabases of sequencing data and tens of millions of unique TCR sequences were included in an early release covering around 650 HLA-typed donors. Every discovery cohort repertoire had been produced on one sequencing platform. The number of donors typed differed by locus, with roughly 629-640 for A, B, C, DRB1 and DQB1, roughly 520 for DQA1, approximately 570 for DPA1, and some 440 for DPB1. In an earlier analysis of about 590 of the donors, high-throughput TCR beta sequencing was used to judge whether each TCR beta V gene segment behaved as functional or pseudogenic. Both class I and class II loci were covered by HLA typing, at four-digit resolution. The later analysis used no new phenotypic data to find candidate immune exposures, relying instead on TCR beta sequences and their occurrence across donors. The study profiled the T cell repertoires of under 700 subjects by immunosequencing and related them to cytomegalovirus serostatus. Donor age, sex, ethnicity and CMV serostatus were compiled alongside the repertoire data. To predict cytomegalovirus infection status, the study brought together high-throughput TCR immunosequencing, statistical association of individual TCRs with disease status, and machine learning. Because of strong linkage in the cohort, four or five DR-DQ haplotypes were treated as single units for association and clustering. Along with the approximately 700-subject first cohort, a separate validation cohort of over a hundred different subjects was used.

Overall study outcomes, separate from this receptor: Only TCR beta chains were sequenced in this cohort, and the absence of alpha or paired-chain data limited detectable features. Correlated functional status among segregating V segments might be attributable to linkage disequilibrium, but an unknown experimental factor could not be ruled out. Assigning TCR associations to individual alleles was difficult when HLA alleles, especially DR and DQ, strongly co-occurred. A total of fewer than 200 TCR beta chains were listed by the study as associated with cytomegalovirus. In vitro tests confirmed that a few of the cytomegalovirus-associated TCR beta chains recognize cytomegalovirus antigens. In an earlier analysis of 587 of the donors, most TCR beta V segments were observed in productive rearrangements about 90% or about 30% of the time, broadly matching IMGT annotations. The classifier was reported to diagnose cytomegalovirus status with high specificity and sensitivity in both the original and validation cohorts. A cluster of highly shared sequence variants was judged likely to be a technical artifact of the sequencing pipeline. While some public TCRs were present in many individuals, most TCR sequences turned up only very rarely across donors. Compared with equally common non-associated chains, HLA-associated TCR beta chains in a later analysis were more clonally expanded and had lower generation probabilities. A further reported finding was that TCR beta sequences accurately predicted the HLA-A and HLA-B alleles for most subjects in the first cohort. Some IMGT-functional V segments, including TRBV6-2 and TRBV6-3, could not be told apart with the 87-base-pair reads, so those segments were excluded. It was suggested by the authors that the approach could potentially be generalized to other disease states and immunological phenotypes. Specific HLA alleles were associated with 15,000 to 20,000 TCR beta sequences at a false discovery rate of 0.05 in a later analysis. A later analysis found that most CMV-associated TCR beta chains appeared HLA-restricted, with HLA associations seemingly driven largely by CMV exposure. According to a later analysis, TCR association rates differed among HLA loci, with DRB1 alleles showing the most associated TCRs and HLA-C alleles showing the fewest. For the cohort, immune exposure information was limited to CMV serostatus. A later analysis reported that several top co-occurrence clusters appeared linked to parvovirus B19, influenza, CMV and Epstein-Barr virus. A later genetic analysis reported fewer N-insertions in productive TCRs among donors in an Asian-associated ancestry cluster than the approximately 670-donor mean. The presence/absence analyses assumed that sequencing depth was roughly uniform across donors, and that assumption may not be true. The earlier analysis of 450 to 700 of the donors excluded roughly 16 rarely observed V segments, including chromosome 9 orphons, because counts were too low. In a later genetic analysis, a missense DCLRE1C variant was associated with V-gene and J-gene trimming of TCR beta chains, and the association was replicated in an independent cohort. Because some donors lacked HLA typing at each locus, the association tests relied only on the typed subset.

The cohort was made up of 666 healthy bone marrow donors. At the time of sampling, every cohort member was nominally healthy, though immune exposures that went unrecorded were likely present. The donor was CMV seropositive and belonged to the group of some 290 seropositive cohort members. A peripheral blood sample was collected from each donor, and TCR beta sequencing was performed on peripheral blood mononuclear cells. The Qiagen DNeasy Blood Extraction Kit was used to extract genomic DNA from the blood cell samples. Receptor amplification or capture employed the immunoSEQ multiplex PCR assay. A mixture of 60 forward primers for TCR Vbeta segments and 13 reverse primers for TCR Jbeta segments was used in the multiplex PCR. A multiplex PCR assay on genomic DNA amplified the CDR3 region of rearranged TCR beta genes. The Illumina HiSeq System was used to sequence the amplified TCR beta libraries as 87-base-pair reads. The published analysis was carried out like this. Across the roughly 640 repertoires, a later analysis counted roughly 77 million unique TCR beta chains, roughly 11 million of which were shared by at least two donors. To remove PCR and sequencing errors, raw reads were error-corrected and collapsed into unique sequences using a nearest-neighbor algorithm that merged closely related sequences. V, D and J gene segments were assigned by aligning CDR3 sequences to IMGT reference sequences. For a sequence to be retained, at least a six-nucleotide match to both a V gene segment and a J gene segment was required. A rearrangement counted as productive if the CDR3 had no stop codons and remained in frame with V and J, and every other rearrangement counted as non-productive. Following IMGT convention, CDR3 was defined as the stretch from the second conserved V-encoded cysteine to the conserved J-encoded phenylalanine. In an earlier analysis of more than 550 of the donors, sequences lacking an unambiguous match to a single V gene segment were excluded. An earlier analysis of fewer than 650 of the donors classified V segments as functional when productive rearrangements were above 56.7% and as segregating when the standard deviation between donors was above 5%. A statistical classification framework was built for diagnosing cytomegalovirus status from the catalog of TCR beta chain sequences. In a later analysis, V and J genes were assigned by comparing TCR nucleotide sequences against IMGT/GENE-DB human TR gene sequences. In a later analysis, CDR3 sequences and most-parsimonious VDJ recombination scenarios were assigned using the TCRdist pipeline. A later analysis defined each TCR beta chain by its CDR3 amino acid sequence plus V-gene family, and excluded reads lacking a unique V-gene family. In a later analysis, approximately 590 highly shared, low-generation-probability nucleotide sequences were removed to address suspected cross-contamination and a sequencing artifact. For each public chain, a later analysis derived a clonal expansion index from normalized ranks of inferred template counts within each repertoire. Generation probabilities in a later analysis came from a VDJ recombination model fitted to out-of-frame rearrangements, and those results were checked against IGoR. Hypergeometric tests were used in a later analysis to score TCR-TCR, TCR-HLA and TCR-CMV co-occurrence, with a repertoire-size bias correction applied to the TCR pairs. False discovery rates were estimated in a later analysis by permuting HLA or CMV assignments 20 times. A later analysis grouped co-occurring TCRs with DBSCAN, adding TCRdist sequence similarity when clustering within HLA-allele-positive subsets. For co-occurrence clustering, repertoires with fewer than 30,000 or more than 120,000 public chains were excluded, along with 5 or 6 repertoires with anomalous nucleotide sharing. This is the immuneACCESS table as TCRdb keeps it, with only in-frame sequences that have V and J called. A part of the clones is gone; compared with another copy, unresolved V genes explain less than half, and the rest is unexplained. The V and J calls and clone size were taken over from that table, and D and trimming were inferred from the DNA. Present in this sample are roughly 150,000 clones, roughly 87% of which were seen just once. The ten largest clones add up to about 4% of the sample.

The junction carries 16 bases between V and J, which are trimmed by 7 bases and 7 bases respectively. The CDR3 goes from the cysteine to the phenylalanine over 13 residues. The read is trimmed to its CDR3 DNA, 39 bases read in frame from base 1. The germline V gene (reference sequence) provides CDR1 LNHDA and CDR2 SQIVND. This receptor was taken from a man in his fifties in good health and CMV-seropositive. The chain uses TRBV19 and TRBJ1-1, with a weak D call of TRBD1 (6 bases match). The sequenced sample consisted of PBMCs. The CDR3 in this case is CASIGGVGLEAFF. Here is the DNA: TGTGCCAGTATAGGGGGAGTTGGGCTTGAAGCTTTCTTT.